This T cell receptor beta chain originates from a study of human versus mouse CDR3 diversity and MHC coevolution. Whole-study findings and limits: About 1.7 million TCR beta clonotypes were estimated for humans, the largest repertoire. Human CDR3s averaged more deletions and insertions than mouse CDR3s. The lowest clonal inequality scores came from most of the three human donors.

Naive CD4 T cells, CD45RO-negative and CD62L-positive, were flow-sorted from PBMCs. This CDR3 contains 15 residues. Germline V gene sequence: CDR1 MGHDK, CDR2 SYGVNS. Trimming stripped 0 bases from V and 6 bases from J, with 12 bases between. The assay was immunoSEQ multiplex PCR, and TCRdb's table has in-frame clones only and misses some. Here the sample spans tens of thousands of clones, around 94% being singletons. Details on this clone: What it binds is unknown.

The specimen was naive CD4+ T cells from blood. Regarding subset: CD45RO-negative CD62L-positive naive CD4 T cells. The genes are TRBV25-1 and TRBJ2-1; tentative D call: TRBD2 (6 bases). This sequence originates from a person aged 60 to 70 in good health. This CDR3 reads CASSEYGGIGNEQFF. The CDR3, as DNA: TGTGCCAGCAGTGAATATGGCGGGATTGGCAATGAGCAGTTCTTC.